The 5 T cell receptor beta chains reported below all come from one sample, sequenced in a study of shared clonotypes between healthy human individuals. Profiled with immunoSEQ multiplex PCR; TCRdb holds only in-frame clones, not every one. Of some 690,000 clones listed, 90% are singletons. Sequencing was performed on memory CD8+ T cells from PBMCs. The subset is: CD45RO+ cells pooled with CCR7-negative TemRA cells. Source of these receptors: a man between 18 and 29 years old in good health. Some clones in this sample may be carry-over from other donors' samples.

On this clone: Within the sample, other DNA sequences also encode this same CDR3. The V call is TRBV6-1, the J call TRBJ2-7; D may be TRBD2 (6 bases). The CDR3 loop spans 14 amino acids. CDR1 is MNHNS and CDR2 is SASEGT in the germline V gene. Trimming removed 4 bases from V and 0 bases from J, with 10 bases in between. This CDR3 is CASSGRGSSYEQYF. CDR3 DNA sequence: TGTGCCAGCAGTGGACGGGGGAGCTCCTACGAGCAGTACTTC.

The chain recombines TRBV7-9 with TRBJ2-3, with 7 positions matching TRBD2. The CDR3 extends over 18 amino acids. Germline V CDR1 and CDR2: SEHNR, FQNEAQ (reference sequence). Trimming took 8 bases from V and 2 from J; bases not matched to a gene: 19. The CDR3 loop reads CASLGTKEGTPDTDTQYF. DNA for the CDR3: TGTGCCAGCTTGGGGACTAAGGAGGGGACGCCTGACACAGATACGCAGTATTTT.

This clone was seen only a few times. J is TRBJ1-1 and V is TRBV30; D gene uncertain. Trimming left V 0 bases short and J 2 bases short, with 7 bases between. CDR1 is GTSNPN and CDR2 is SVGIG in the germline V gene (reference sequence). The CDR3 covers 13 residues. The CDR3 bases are TGTGCCTGGAGTGTTGTGGTTAACACTGAAGCTTTCTTT. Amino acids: CAWSVVVNTEAFF.

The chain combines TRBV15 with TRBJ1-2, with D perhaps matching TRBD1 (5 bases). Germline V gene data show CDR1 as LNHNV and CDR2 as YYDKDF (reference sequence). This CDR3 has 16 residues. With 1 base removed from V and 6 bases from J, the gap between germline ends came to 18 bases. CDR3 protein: CATSRVASPQGHGYTF. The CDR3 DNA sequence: TGTGCCACCAGCAGAGTGGCGTCGCCCCAGGGCCATGGCTACACCTTC. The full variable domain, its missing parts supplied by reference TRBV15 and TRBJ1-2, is DAMVIQNPRYQVTQFGKPVTLSCSQTLNHNVMYWYQQKSSQAPKLLFHYYDKDFNNEADTPDNFQSRRPNTSFCFLDIRSPGLGDTAMYLCATSRVASPQGHGYTFGSGTRLTVV.

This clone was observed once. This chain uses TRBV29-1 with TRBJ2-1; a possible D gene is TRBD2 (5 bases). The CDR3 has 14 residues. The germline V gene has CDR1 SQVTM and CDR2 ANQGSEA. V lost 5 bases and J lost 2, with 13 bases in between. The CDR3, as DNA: TGCAGCGTTCGGACTCCGAACCCCTACAATGAGCAGTTCTTC. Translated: CSVRTPNPYNEQFF.